Listed here is a single T cell receptor beta chain. CDR1 and CDR2 from the germline V gene are KGHDR and SFDVKD. This CDR3 comprises 14 residues. Trimming shortened V by 9 bases and J by 0 bases, and 11 bases separated the two germline ends. This entry belongs to a study of blood T cell repertoires in COVID-19. Clones were sequenced by immunoSEQ multiplex PCR, and TCRdb holds only the in-frame ones, with some missing. The sample records 150,000 to 200,000 clones, around 83% being singletons. The chain has TRBV24-1 and TRBJ2-1, with a weak D call TRBD2 (5 bases). The sequence came from a man aged 18-30 years with acute or convalescent COVID-19. Sequenced sample: peripheral blood. CDR3 sequence reads: CATARANSYNEQFF. The CDR3, as DNA: TGTGCCACCGCGAGGGCAAACTCCTACAATGAGCAGTTCTTC.